A selection of T cell receptor beta chains follows, all from one sample in a study of T cells after yellow fever vaccination. TCRdb re-derived calls from the 5' RACE reads in MiXCR, one entry per CDR3 protein. Of more than 300,000 distinct CDR3 sequences in the sample, around 6.8% were seen once. Sequences were derived from PBMCs, sampled approximately 47 days after the first yellow fever vaccination. Every receptor here comes from a man between 18 and 35 years old who received the YFV17D yellow fever vaccine. The CDR3 runs from the conserved cysteine through the conserved F or W. D genes are given only for firm matches. For some rows the clone size is stated as once, few or many, or as a class when expanded; others skip it.

clone_size: few; j_call: TRBJ1-3; d_call: -; v_call: TRBV6-1; cdr3_aa: CASSPDRRPGNTIYF; cdr3_nt: TGTGCCAGCAGCCCCGACAGGCGCCCTGGAAACACCATATATTTT
clone_size: -; j_call: TRBJ2-2; d_call: TRBD1; v_call: TRBV4-1; cdr3_aa: CASSPPTGESTGELFF; cdr3_nt: TGCGCCAGCAGCCCACCGACAGGGGAGAGCACCGGGGAGCTGTTTTTT
clone_size: -; j_call: TRBJ2-7; d_call: -; v_call: TRBV20-1; cdr3_aa: CSARVSDYYEQYF; cdr3_nt: TGCAGTGCTAGGGTTTCCGATTACTACGAGCAGTACTTC
clone_size: few; j_call: TRBJ1-3; d_call: -; v_call: TRBV7-8; cdr3_aa: CASSPGADYTIYF; cdr3_nt: TGTGCCAGCAGCCCCGGGGCGGATTACACCATATATTTT
clone_size: many; j_call: TRBJ1-2; d_call: -; v_call: TRBV7-2; cdr3_aa: CASSLGRNEGHRGYTF; cdr3_nt: TGTGCCAGCAGCTTAGGACGAAACGAGGGGCATCGGGGCTACACCTTC
clone_size: once; j_call: TRBJ2-5; d_call: -; v_call: TRBV4-1; cdr3_aa: CASSQIVQETQYF; cdr3_nt: TGCGCCAGCAGCCAAATCGTCCAAGAGACCCAGTACTTC
clone_size: -; j_call: TRBJ2-5; d_call: TRBD1; v_call: TRBV11-2; cdr3_aa: CASSLGRGQGGETQYF; cdr3_nt: TGTGCCAGCAGCTTAGGGCGGGGACAGGGAGGAGAGACCCAGTACTTC
clone_size: many; j_call: TRBJ2-5; d_call: -; v_call: TRBV27; cdr3_aa: CASGPGGGETQYF; cdr3_nt: TGTGCCAGCGGGCCTGGGGGTGGGGAGACCCAGTACTTC
clone_size: few; j_call: TRBJ1-5; d_call: TRBD1; v_call: TRBV5-1; cdr3_aa: CASSGGTGKDQPQHF; cdr3_nt: TGCGCCAGCAGCGGCGGGACAGGGAAGGATCAGCCCCAGCATTTT
clone_size: few; j_call: TRBJ1-5; d_call: -; v_call: TRBV12-3/TRBV12-4; cdr3_aa: CASSFKGPGGDQPQHF; cdr3_nt: TGTGCCAGCAGTTTTAAAGGTCCGGGAGGAGATCAGCCCCAGCATTTT
clone_size: -; j_call: TRBJ2-5; d_call: -; v_call: TRBV5-1; cdr3_aa: CASSLRAGRQETQYF; cdr3_nt: TGCGCCAGCAGCTTGCGGGCAGGGCGACAAGAGACCCAGTACTTC
clone_size: many; j_call: TRBJ1-4; d_call: TRBD1; v_call: TRBV5-1; cdr3_aa: CASSWTGANEKLFF; cdr3_nt: TGCGCCAGCAGCTGGACAGGGGCTAATGAAAAACTGTTTTTT
clone_size: many; j_call: TRBJ2-3; d_call: -; v_call: TRBV9; cdr3_aa: CASSVELDYTDTQYF; cdr3_nt: TGTGCCAGCAGCGTAGAGTTAGACTACACAGATACGCAGTATTTT
clone_size: -; j_call: TRBJ1-2; d_call: -; v_call: TRBV7-6; cdr3_aa: CASSDQTFRANYGYTF; cdr3_nt: TGTGCCAGCAGCGACCAAACTTTCAGGGCTAACTATGGCTACACCTTC
clone_size: few; j_call: TRBJ1-6; d_call: -; v_call: TRBV7-2; cdr3_aa: CASSLSGVTNSPLHF; cdr3_nt: TGTGCCAGCAGCTTATCTGGGGTGACTAATTCACCCCTCCACTTT
clone_size: few; j_call: TRBJ2-1; d_call: -; v_call: TRBV25-1; cdr3_aa: CASSRKEEYYYSYNEQFF; cdr3_nt: TGTGCCAGCAGTCGAAAGGAAGAATATTACTACTCCTACAATGAGCAGTTCTTC
clone_size: few; j_call: TRBJ1-1; d_call: -; v_call: TRBV18; cdr3_aa: CASSPFADGNTEAFF; cdr3_nt: TGTGCCAGCTCACCTTTCGCCGACGGGAACACTGAAGCTTTCTTT